This T cell receptor (beta chain) was sequenced during a study of CD4 T cells in relation to SARS-CoV-2 and coronaviruses. At the level of the study: ViraFEST: approximately 10-day antigen culture of PBMCs, then TCR beta CDR3 sequencing. Of the patients, roughly eight were male, 4 female, two Hispanic.

Concerning this clone: Its target is unknown.

For less than eleven days, around 100,000 sorted CD4+ cells grew with T cell-depleted PBMCs and CEF. V was cut by 1 base and J by 6 bases, with 3 bases left in between. The CDR3 extends over 12 amino acids. Germline CDR1 and CDR2: LGHDT and YNNKEL (reference sequence). Survey-level TCR-beta sequencing used DNA from CEF-cultured naive and memory CD4+ T cells. Generated by immunoSEQ multiplex PCR, the TCRdb table keeps only in-frame clones and is missing some. The sample includes around 41,000 clones, about 80% seen only once; the top ten take roughly 1.2%. The origin of this receptor is an adult with COVID-19. The chain links TRBV3-1 (or the pseudogene TRBV3-2) to TRBJ2-2; D unclear. Sequencing input: naive CD4+ T cells from PBMCs, cultured in vitro. Subset here: naive CD4+ T cells isolated by negative enrichment. CDR3 sequence: CASSQGAGELFF. Written as DNA, the CDR3 is TGTGCCAGCAGCCAAGGGGCCGGGGAGCTGTTTTTT.